This is a list of T cell receptor beta chains from one sample in a study of beta chain features in type 1 diabetes. Data came from immunoSEQ multiplex PCR; TCRdb stores just in-frame clones and leaves some out. The sample gives hundreds of thousands of clones, more than 13% of which show up once; 0.035% to 0.045% is in the top ten. The material sequenced was naive CD4+ T cells from blood. All receptors derive from a man between 18 and 35 years old with type 1 diabetes. Each CDR3 is given with its conserved first and last residue. Fields, in order: J gene, clone size, V gene, CDR3 protein. The size of a clone is reported for some rows only, either as once, few or many, or as a class for expanded clones.

J: TRBJ1-5
size: few
V: TRBV11-2
CDR3: CASSLSDRNQPQHF

J: TRBJ1-2
size: .
V: TRBV5-1
CDR3: CASSLAIGGARIVYTF

J: TRBJ1-1
size: once
V: TRBV28
CDR3: CASTEGVTEAFF

J: TRBJ1-1
size: few
V: TRBV30
CDR3: CAWSPSWNTEAFF

J: TRBJ1-4
size: .
V: TRBV5-1
CDR3: CASRQIATNEKLFF

J: TRBJ1-1
size: .
V: TRBV7-9
CDR3: CASSLSSTTEAFF

J: TRBJ1-1
size: .
V: TRBV11-2
CDR3: CASSFRMNTEAFF

J: TRBJ1-2
size: once
V: TRBV2
CDR3: CASRGEGIYGYTF

J: TRBJ2-5
size: few
V: TRBV4-1
CDR3: CASSQDGGRRQETQYF

J: TRBJ1-5
size: few
V: TRBV30
CDR3: CAWMAQGGQPQHF

J: TRBJ1-1
size: few
V: TRBV7-9
CDR3: CASSLRVAGGTEAFF

J: TRBJ1-1
size: few
V: TRBV18
CDR3: CASSPQRDTEAFF

J: TRBJ2-7
size: .
V: TRBV7-2
CDR3: CASSLTGELYEQYF

J: TRBJ2-5
size: .
V: TRBV7-9
CDR3: CASRSYGYEETQYF

J: TRBJ1-5
size: few
V: TRBV7-2
CDR3: CASAERGTSNQPQHF

J: TRBJ2-1
size: .
V: TRBV29-1
CDR3: CSSFDWDRVDPSSYNEQFF

J: TRBJ2-7
size: .
V: TRBV4-3
CDR3: CASSQEARLHYEQYF

J: TRBJ1-2
size: few
V: TRBV7-9
CDR3: CASSLRWSNDYGYTF

J: TRBJ2-6
size: .
V: TRBV18
CDR3: CASSRDGPSSGANVLTF

J: TRBJ2-4
size: .
V: TRBV5-6
CDR3: CASSLGQIQYF

J: TRBJ1-1
size: .
V: TRBV7-9
CDR3: CASSEGPVRDTEAFF

J: TRBJ2-7
size: few
V: TRBV9
CDR3: CASSVTSRPESEQYF

J: TRBJ2-3
size: few
V: TRBV19
CDR3: CAETAKSSTDTQYF

J: TRBJ2-3
size: few
V: TRBV28
CDR3: CASSSPSGGRADTQYF

J: TRBJ1-4
size: .
V: TRBV6-6
CDR3: CASSYSGQGFEKLFF

J: TRBJ2-7
size: once
V: TRBV7-9
CDR3: CASSLAGTGAYEQYF

J: TRBJ1-1
size: few
V: TRBV5-1
CDR3: CASSLGRENTEAFF

J: TRBJ1-2
size: .
V: TRBV29-1
CDR3: CSVRPGTGIGYGYTF

J: TRBJ2-5
size: few
V: TRBV9
CDR3: CASSPQTGTEETQYF

J: TRBJ1-1
size: .
V: TRBV28
CDR3: CASQRQGSTEAFF

J: TRBJ2-2
size: few
V: TRBV4-2
CDR3: CASSQDGVAGGPTGELFF

J: TRBJ2-3
size: .
V: TRBV7-2
CDR3: CASSLGQSTDTQYF

J: TRBJ1-5
size: .
V: TRBV30
CDR3: CAWSRDQDQPQHF

J: TRBJ2-7
size: few
V: TRBV6-6
CDR3: CASSRGQGLYEQYF

J: TRBJ2-1
size: .
V: TRBV7-2
CDR3: CASSPGGLAGGNEQFF

J: TRBJ2-7
size: .
V: TRBV9
CDR3: CASSPKNQGYEQYF

J: TRBJ2-4
size: few
V: TRBV28
CDR3: CASSLGNIQYF

J: TRBJ2-3
size: few
V: TRBV30
CDR3: CACRGAGRTDTQYF

J: TRBJ2-7
size: few
V: TRBV14
CDR3: CASSQETPSGDSYEQYF

J: TRBJ2-3
size: few
V: TRBV4-2
CDR3: CASSQDQLAGATDTQYF

J: TRBJ1-1
size: .
V: TRBV30
CDR3: CAWNTGRVGGNTEAFF